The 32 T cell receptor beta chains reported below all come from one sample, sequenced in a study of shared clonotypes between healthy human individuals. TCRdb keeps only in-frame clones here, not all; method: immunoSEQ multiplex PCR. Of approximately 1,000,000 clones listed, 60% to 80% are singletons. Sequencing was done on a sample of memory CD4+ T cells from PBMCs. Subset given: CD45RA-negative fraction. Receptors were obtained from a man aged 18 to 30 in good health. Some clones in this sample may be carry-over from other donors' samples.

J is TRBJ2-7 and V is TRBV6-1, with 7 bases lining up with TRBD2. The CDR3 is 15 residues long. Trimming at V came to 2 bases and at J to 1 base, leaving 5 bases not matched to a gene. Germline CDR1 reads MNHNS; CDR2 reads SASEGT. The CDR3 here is CASSEMVGGSYEQYF. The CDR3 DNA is TGTGCCAGCAGTGAAATGGTGGGAGGGTCCTACGAGCAGTACTTC.

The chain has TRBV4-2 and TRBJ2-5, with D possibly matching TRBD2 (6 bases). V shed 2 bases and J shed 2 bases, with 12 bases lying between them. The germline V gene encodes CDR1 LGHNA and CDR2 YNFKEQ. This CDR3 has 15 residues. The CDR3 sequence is CASSQNLAPQETQYF. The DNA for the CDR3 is TGTGCCAGCAGCCAAAACCTAGCGCCGCAAGAGACCCAGTACTTC.

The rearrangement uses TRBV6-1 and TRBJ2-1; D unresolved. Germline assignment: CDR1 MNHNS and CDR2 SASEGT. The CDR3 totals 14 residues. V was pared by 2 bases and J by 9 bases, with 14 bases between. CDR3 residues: CASSESDAHTEQFF. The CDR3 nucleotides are TGTGCCAGCAGTGAATCGGATGCACATACTGAGCAGTTCTTC.

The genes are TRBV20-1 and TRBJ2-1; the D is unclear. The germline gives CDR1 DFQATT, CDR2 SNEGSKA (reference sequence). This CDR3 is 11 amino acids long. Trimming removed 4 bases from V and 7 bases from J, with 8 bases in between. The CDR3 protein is CSANGLNEQFF. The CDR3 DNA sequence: TGCAGTGCTAATGGGCTGAATGAGCAGTTCTTC.

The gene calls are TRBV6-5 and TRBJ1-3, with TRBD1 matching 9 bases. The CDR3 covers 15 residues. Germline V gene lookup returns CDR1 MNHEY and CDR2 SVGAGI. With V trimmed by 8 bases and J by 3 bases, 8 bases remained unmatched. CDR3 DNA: TGTGCCAGCCCTGCGGACAGGGGAGATGGAAACACCATATATTTT. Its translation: CASPADRGDGNTIYF.

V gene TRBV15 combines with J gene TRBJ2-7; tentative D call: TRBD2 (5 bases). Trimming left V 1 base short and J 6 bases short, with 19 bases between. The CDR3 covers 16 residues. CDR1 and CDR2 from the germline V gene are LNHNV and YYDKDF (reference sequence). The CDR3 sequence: CATSRGKGSTGIEQYF. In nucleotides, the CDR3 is TGTGCCACCAGCAGAGGAAAGGGATCTACGGGAATCGAGCAGTACTTC. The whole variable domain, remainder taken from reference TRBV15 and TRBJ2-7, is DAMVIQNPRYQVTQFGKPVTLSCSQTLNHNVMYWYQQKSSQAPKLLFHYYDKDFNNEADTPDNFQSRRPNTSFCFLDIRSPGLGDTAMYLCATSRGKGSTGIEQYFGPGTRLTVT.

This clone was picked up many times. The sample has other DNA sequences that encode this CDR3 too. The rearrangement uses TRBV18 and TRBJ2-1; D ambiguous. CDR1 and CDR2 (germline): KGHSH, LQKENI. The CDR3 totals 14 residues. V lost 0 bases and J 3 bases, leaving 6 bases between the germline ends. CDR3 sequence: CASSPPSGYNEQFF. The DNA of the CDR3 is TGTGCCAGCTCACCACCGTCCGGCTACAATGAGCAGTTCTTC.

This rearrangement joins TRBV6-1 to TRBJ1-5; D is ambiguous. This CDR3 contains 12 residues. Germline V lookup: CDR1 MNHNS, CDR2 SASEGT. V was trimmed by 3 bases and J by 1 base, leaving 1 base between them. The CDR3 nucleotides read TGTGCCAGCAGTGACAGCAATCAGCCCCAGCATTTT. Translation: CASSDSNQPQHF.

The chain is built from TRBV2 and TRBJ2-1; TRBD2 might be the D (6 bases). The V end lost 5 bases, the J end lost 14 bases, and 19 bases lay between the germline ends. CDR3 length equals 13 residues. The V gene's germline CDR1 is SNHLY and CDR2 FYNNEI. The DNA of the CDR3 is TGTGCCAGCAGTCGGGGGAGTCTCGGAAGTGAGTTCTTC. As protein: CASSRGSLGSEFF.

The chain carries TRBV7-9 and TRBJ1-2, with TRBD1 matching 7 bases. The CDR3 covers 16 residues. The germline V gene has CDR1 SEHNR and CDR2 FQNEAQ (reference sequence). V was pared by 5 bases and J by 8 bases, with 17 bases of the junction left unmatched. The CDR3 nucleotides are TGTGCCAGCAGCCCGCCGGGACAGATTAACAAACCGGGCTACACCTTC. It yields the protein CASSPPGQINKPGYTF.

CDR3 in amino acids: CASSERGGPTDTQYF. For the CDR3, the DNA is TGTGCCAGCAGTGAACGGGGGGGTCCCACAGATACGCAGTATTTT. The chain employs TRBV6-1 and TRBJ2-3; 8 nucleotides agree with TRBD2. V lost 2 bases, J lost 2 bases, and 3 bases stayed unmatched. This CDR3 is 15 amino acids long. In germline, CDR1 is MNHNS, CDR2 SASEGT.

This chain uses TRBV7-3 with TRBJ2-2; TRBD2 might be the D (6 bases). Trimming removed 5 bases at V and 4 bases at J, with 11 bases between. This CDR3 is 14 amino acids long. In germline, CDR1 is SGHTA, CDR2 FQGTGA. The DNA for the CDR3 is TGTGCCAGCAGCATTCAGGGAGGCACCGGGGAGCTGTTTTTT. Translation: CASSIQGGTGELFF.

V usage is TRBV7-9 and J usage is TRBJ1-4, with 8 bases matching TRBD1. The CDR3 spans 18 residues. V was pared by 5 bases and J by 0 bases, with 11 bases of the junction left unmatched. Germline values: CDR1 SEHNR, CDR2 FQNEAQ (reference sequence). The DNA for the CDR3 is TGTGCCAGCAGCGCTGGAAGGACAGGGATTGCAACTAATGAAAAACTGTTTTTT. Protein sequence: CASSAGRTGIATNEKLFF. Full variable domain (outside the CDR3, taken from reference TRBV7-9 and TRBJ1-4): DTGVSQNPRHKITKRGQNVTFRCDPISEHNRLYWYRQTLGQGPEFLTYFQNEAQLEKSRLLSDRFSAERPKGSFSTLEIQRTEQGDSAMYLCASSAGRTGIATNEKLFFGSGTQLSVL.

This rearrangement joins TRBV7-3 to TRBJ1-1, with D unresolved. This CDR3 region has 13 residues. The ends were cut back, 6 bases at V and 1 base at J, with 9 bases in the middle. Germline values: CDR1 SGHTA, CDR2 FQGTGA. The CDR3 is CASSTFPNTEAFF. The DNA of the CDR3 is TGTGCCAGCAGTACGTTTCCGAACACTGAAGCTTTCTTT.

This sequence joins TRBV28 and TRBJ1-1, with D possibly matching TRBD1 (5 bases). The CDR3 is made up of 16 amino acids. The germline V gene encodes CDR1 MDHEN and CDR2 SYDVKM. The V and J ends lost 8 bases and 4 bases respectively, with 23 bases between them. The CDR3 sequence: CASAVGGTWVGTEAFF. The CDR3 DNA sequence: TGTGCCAGCGCCGTCGGGGGGACCTGGGTTGGCACTGAAGCTTTCTTT.

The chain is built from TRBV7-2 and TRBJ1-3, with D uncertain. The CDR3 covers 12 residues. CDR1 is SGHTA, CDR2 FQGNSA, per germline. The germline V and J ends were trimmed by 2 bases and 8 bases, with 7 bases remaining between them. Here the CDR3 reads CASSLSLDTIYF. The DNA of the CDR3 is TGTGCCAGCAGCTTATCATTGGACACCATATATTTT.

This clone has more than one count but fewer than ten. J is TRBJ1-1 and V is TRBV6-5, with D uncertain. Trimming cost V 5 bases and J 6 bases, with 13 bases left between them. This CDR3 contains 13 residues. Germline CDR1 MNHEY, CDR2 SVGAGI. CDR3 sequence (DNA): TGTGCCAGCAGTGGTGATTATAGGGCTGAAGCTTTCTTT. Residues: CASSGDYRAEAFF.

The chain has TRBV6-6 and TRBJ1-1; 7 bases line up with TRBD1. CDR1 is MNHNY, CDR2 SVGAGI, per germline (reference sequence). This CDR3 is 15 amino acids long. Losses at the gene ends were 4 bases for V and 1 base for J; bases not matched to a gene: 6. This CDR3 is CASSSLDRRNTEAFF. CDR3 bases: TGTGCCAGCAGTTCATTGGACAGGAGGAACACTGAAGCTTTCTTT.

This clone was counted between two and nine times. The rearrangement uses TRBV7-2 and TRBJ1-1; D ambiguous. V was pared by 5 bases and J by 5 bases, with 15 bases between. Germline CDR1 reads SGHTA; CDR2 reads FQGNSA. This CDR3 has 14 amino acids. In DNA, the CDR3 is TGTGCCAGCAGCCCCGGACGCCGAGGGACTGAAGCTTTCTTT. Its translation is CASSPGRRGTEAFF.

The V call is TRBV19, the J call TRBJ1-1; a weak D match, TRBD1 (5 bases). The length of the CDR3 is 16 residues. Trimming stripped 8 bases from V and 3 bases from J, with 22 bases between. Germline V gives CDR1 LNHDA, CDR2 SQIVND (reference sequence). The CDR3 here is CASGSGSAGRHTEAFF. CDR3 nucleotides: TGTGCCAGTGGTAGCGGTTCGGCAGGGAGGCACACTGAAGCTTTCTTT.

Written as DNA, the CDR3 is TGTGCCAGCAGCCTTAGGACGGAGAACACTGAAGCTTTCTTT. Encoded protein: CASSLRTENTEAFF. The rearrangement uses TRBV9 and TRBJ1-1; D not resolved. V lost 4 bases and J lost 1, with 11 bases in between. The CDR3 extends over 14 amino acids. Germline V CDR1 and CDR2: SGDLS, YYNGEE.

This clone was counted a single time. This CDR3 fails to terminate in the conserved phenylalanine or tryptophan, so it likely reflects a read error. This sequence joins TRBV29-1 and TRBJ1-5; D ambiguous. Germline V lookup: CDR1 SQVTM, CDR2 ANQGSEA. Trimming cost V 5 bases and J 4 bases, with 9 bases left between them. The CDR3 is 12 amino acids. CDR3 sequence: CSVSQQNQPQHC. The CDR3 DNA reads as TGCAGCGTTTCACAGCAAAATCAGCCCCAGCATTGT.

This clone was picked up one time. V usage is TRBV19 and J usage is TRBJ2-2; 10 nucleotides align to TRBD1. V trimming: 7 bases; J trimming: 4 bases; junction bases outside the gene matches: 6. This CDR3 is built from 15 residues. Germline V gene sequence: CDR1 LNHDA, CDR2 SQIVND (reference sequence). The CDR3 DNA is TGTGCCAGTATAGGGACAGGGGATTTCACCGGGGAGCTGTTTTTT. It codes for CASIGTGDFTGELFF.

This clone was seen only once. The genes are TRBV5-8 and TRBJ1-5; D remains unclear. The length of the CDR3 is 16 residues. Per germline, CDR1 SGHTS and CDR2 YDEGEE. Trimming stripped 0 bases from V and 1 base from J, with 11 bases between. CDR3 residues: CASSLGGTGSNQPQHF. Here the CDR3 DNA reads TGTGCCAGCAGCTTGGGAGGAACCGGGAGCAATCAGCCCCAGCATTTT.

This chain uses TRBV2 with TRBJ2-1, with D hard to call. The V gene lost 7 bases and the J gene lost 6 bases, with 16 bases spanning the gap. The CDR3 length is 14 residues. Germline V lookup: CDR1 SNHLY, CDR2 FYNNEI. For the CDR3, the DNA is TGTGCCAGCACCGACACGACCGGGTTCAATGAGCAGTTCTTC. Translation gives CASTDTTGFNEQFF.

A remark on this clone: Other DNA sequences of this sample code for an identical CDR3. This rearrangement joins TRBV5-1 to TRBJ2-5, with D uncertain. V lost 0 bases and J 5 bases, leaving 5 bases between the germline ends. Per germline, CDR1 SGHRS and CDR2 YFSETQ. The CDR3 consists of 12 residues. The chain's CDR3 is CASSLAGETQYF. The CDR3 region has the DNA TGCGCCAGCAGCTTGGCCGGTGAGACCCAGTACTTC.

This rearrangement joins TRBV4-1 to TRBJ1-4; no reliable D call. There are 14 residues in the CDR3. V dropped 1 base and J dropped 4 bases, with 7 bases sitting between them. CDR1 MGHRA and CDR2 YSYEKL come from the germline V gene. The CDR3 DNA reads TGCGCCAGCAGCCAAGCGCAGATTAATGAAAAACTGTTTTTT. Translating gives CASSQAQINEKLFF.

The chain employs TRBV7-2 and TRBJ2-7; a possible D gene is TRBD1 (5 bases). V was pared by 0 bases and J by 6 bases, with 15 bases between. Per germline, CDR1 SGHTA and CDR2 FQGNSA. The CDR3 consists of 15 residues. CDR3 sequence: CASSLAGAGKGEQYF. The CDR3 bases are TGTGCCAGCAGCTTAGCAGGGGCAGGCAAGGGCGAGCAGTACTTC.

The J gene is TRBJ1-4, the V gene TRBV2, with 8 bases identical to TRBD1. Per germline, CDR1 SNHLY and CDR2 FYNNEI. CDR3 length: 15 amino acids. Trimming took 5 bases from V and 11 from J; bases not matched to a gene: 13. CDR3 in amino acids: CASSPTGAPLGKLFF. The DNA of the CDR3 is TGTGCCAGCAGTCCGACAGGGGCCCCACTGGGGAAACTGTTTTTT.

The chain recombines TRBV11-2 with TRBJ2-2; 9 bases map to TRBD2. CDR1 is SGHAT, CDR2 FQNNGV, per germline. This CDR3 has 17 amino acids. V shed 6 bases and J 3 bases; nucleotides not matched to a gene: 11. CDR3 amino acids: CASSFPPSGTHTGELFF. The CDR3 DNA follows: TGTGCCAGCAGTTTCCCTCCTAGCGGGACTCACACCGGGGAGCTGTTTTTT.

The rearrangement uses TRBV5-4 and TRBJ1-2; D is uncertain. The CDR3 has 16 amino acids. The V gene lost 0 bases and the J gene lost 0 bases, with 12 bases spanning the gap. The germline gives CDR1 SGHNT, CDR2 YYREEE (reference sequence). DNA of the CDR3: TGTGCCAGCAGCTTGGTTGGGGAAACCCCTAACTATGGCTACACCTTC. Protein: CASSLVGETPNYGYTF.

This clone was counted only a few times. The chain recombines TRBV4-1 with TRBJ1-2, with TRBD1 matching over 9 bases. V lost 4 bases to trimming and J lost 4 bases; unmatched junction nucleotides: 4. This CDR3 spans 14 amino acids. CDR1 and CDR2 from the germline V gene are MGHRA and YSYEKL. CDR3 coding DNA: TGCGCCAGCAGCCCAGGACAGGGGCCCTATGGCTACACCTTC. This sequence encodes CASSPGQGPYGYTF.